This T cell receptor (beta chain) was identified during a study of CD8+ T cells in alopecia areata. Whole-study findings and limits: Lesional scalp, notably in alopecia totalis/universalis, had clonality above that of normal scalp.

A word on this clone: Its target is unknown.

CDR1 and CDR2 from the germline V gene are MNHEY and SVGAGI. V shed 5 bases, J shed 7 bases, and the junction held 11 bases outside the gene matches. CDR3 size: 14 residues. Treatment specified: oral pan-JAK inhibitor, 5-10 mg twice daily. Sampling of alopecia areata patients yielded lesional scalp punch biopsies as well as peripheral blood. TCR sequencing used cDNA made by reverse transcription of extracted RNA. The assay was immunoSEQ multiplex PCR, and TCRdb's table has in-frame clones only and misses some. This sample has under 300,000 clones; over 45% occur once, and the top ten carry about 0.93%.

This TCR came from a human donor with alopecia areata. This chain connects TRBV6-5 to TRBJ2-7, with 7 bases lining up with TRBD1. The material was CD4+ T cells sorted from blood, obtained between weeks 51 and 52, from a patient treated with tofacitinib. The CDR3 nucleotides read TGTGCCAGCAGTCAAATACAGGGGCGGCGGGAGCAGTACTTC. Protein sequence: CASSQIQGRREQYF.